Listed below are T cell receptor beta chains from one sample, sequenced in a study of identical twins. TCRdb passed the 5' RACE reads through MiXCR, listing each CDR3 protein once. The sample shows about 250,000 distinct CDR3 sequences, 6.5% to 9.5% of them seen only once. Separately, the same data were catalogued under a study of yellow fever vaccine responses in identical twins.

Sequenced material: CD8+ T cells sorted from blood. These receptors came from a young woman in good health. Both conserved end residues are part of each CDR3. Each record gives: V gene, clone size, D gene, J gene, CDR3 protein. D genes are given only for firm matches. Clone sizes are given selectively: once, few, many, or a class where the clone is expanded.

V gene: TRBV7-6
clone size: .
D gene: .
J gene: TRBJ2-1
CDR3 protein: CASKAGPSDEQFF

V gene: TRBV7-6
clone size: .
D gene: .
J gene: TRBJ2-3
CDR3 protein: CASSLGASSTDTQYF

V gene: TRBV4-1
clone size: many
D gene: TRBD2
J gene: TRBJ2-1
CDR3 protein: CASSLVAGQNNEQFF

V gene: TRBV6-1
clone size: many
D gene: TRBD2
J gene: TRBJ2-1
CDR3 protein: CASIPLAGGQSEQFF

V gene: TRBV29-1
clone size: many
D gene: TRBD2
J gene: TRBJ2-3
CDR3 protein: CSVEDVGGGSTDTQYF

V gene: TRBV5-1
clone size: .
D gene: TRBD2
J gene: TRBJ2-7
CDR3 protein: CASSPGTSGFGEQYF

V gene: TRBV11-2
clone size: many
D gene: .
J gene: TRBJ1-5
CDR3 protein: CASSLGPGVQPQHF

V gene: TRBV3-1
clone size: many
D gene: .
J gene: TRBJ2-6
CDR3 protein: CASSQRAGSGANVLTF

V gene: TRBV10-3
clone size: .
D gene: .
J gene: TRBJ2-7
CDR3 protein: CAISDGSPCEQYF

V gene: TRBV3-1
clone size: many
D gene: .
J gene: TRBJ2-3
CDR3 protein: CASSQVWEVETDTQYF

V gene: TRBV4-2
clone size: few
D gene: TRBD2
J gene: TRBJ2-1
CDR3 protein: CASSQDFGTSASNEQFF

V gene: TRBV27
clone size: few
D gene: .
J gene: TRBJ2-7
CDR3 protein: CASSKPGRLYEQYF

V gene: TRBV10-3
clone size: few
D gene: .
J gene: TRBJ2-3
CDR3 protein: CATAGAASTDTQYF

V gene: TRBV12-3/TRBV12-4
clone size: few
D gene: .
J gene: TRBJ2-5
CDR3 protein: CASSFPLVGDETQYF

V gene: TRBV12-3/TRBV12-4
clone size: many
D gene: .
J gene: TRBJ2-7
CDR3 protein: CASSHGSYEQYF

V gene: TRBV20-1
clone size: many
D gene: .
J gene: TRBJ2-7
CDR3 protein: CSAREGEGDSYEQYF

V gene: TRBV27
clone size: .
D gene: .
J gene: TRBJ2-5
CDR3 protein: CASSPTSEVQETQYF

V gene: TRBV20-1
clone size: many
D gene: TRBD1
J gene: TRBJ2-7
CDR3 protein: CSTTGDLLVEQYF

V gene: TRBV7-6
clone size: .
D gene: .
J gene: TRBJ2-2
CDR3 protein: CASTQAGSDTGELFF

V gene: TRBV7-3
clone size: many
D gene: .
J gene: TRBJ2-3
CDR3 protein: CASSLMWGDTQYF

V gene: TRBV10-3
clone size: few
D gene: TRBD1
J gene: TRBJ2-7
CDR3 protein: CAISDSETGTMGMDF

V gene: TRBV7-9
clone size: few
D gene: .
J gene: TRBJ2-7
CDR3 protein: CASSPRTDFYEQYF

V gene: TRBV27
clone size: few
D gene: TRBD2
J gene: TRBJ2-1
CDR3 protein: CASSFFWGGRVYNEQFF

V gene: TRBV7-9
clone size: many
D gene: .
J gene: TRBJ2-1
CDR3 protein: CASSLSIRNNEQFF

V gene: TRBV7-9
clone size: few
D gene: .
J gene: TRBJ1-2
CDR3 protein: CASSLGTDSYGYTF

V gene: TRBV5-1
clone size: many
D gene: .
J gene: TRBJ2-5
CDR3 protein: CASSLDQTGIPETQYF

V gene: TRBV7-9
clone size: .
D gene: TRBD2
J gene: TRBJ2-7
CDR3 protein: CASRPLDGGAYEQYF

V gene: TRBV29-1
clone size: .
D gene: TRBD2
J gene: TRBJ2-2
CDR3 protein: CSVEDPGLAGVTGELFF

V gene: TRBV7-9
clone size: many
D gene: TRBD1
J gene: TRBJ2-3
CDR3 protein: CASRSPATGVADTQYF

V gene: TRBV9
clone size: .
D gene: .
J gene: TRBJ2-2
CDR3 protein: CASKTGGTGELFF

V gene: TRBV27
clone size: .
D gene: TRBD2
J gene: TRBJ2-1
CDR3 protein: CASTLRLAGSYNEQFF

V gene: TRBV12-3/TRBV12-4
clone size: few
D gene: .
J gene: TRBJ2-1
CDR3 protein: CASSLIGAAYNEQFF

V gene: TRBV6-2/TRBV6-3
clone size: many
D gene: .
J gene: TRBJ2-7
CDR3 protein: CASTSGITYEQYF

V gene: TRBV20-1
clone size: .
D gene: TRBD2
J gene: TRBJ2-7
CDR3 protein: CSAIGPAGEGGEQYF

V gene: TRBV18
clone size: many
D gene: .
J gene: TRBJ1-2
CDR3 protein: CASSPVRGPYGYTF

V gene: TRBV6-1
clone size: many
D gene: .
J gene: TRBJ2-7
CDR3 protein: CASSESGYEQYF

V gene: TRBV29-1
clone size: many
D gene: .
J gene: TRBJ1-2
CDR3 protein: CSVDLTTNGYTF

V gene: TRBV12-3/TRBV12-4
clone size: many
D gene: .
J gene: TRBJ1-5
CDR3 protein: CASSLIGGNQPQHF

V gene: TRBV2
clone size: .
D gene: .
J gene: TRBJ2-3
CDR3 protein: CASSRWTSTDTQYF

V gene: TRBV6-2/TRBV6-3
clone size: .
D gene: TRBD2
J gene: TRBJ2-1
CDR3 protein: CASSYSLSGRAGEQFF

V gene: TRBV6-5
clone size: few
D gene: .
J gene: TRBJ1-2
CDR3 protein: CASSYSTGLSGYTF

V gene: TRBV25-1
clone size: many
D gene: TRBD2
J gene: TRBJ2-3
CDR3 protein: CASSENWREGDTQYF

V gene: TRBV12-3/TRBV12-4
clone size: many
D gene: .
J gene: TRBJ2-1
CDR3 protein: CASSFSPNEQFF

V gene: TRBV3-1
clone size: few
D gene: .
J gene: TRBJ2-3
CDR3 protein: CASSQAGRFRTDTQYF

V gene: TRBV13
clone size: .
D gene: .
J gene: TRBJ2-3
CDR3 protein: CASSRQAHPQYF

V gene: TRBV5-1
clone size: few
D gene: TRBD1
J gene: TRBJ2-7
CDR3 protein: CASSPRPGTAYEQYF

V gene: TRBV20-1
clone size: few
D gene: .
J gene: TRBJ2-7
CDR3 protein: CSARDRGAYEQYF

V gene: TRBV2
clone size: many
D gene: .
J gene: TRBJ2-7
CDR3 protein: CASSEPDSYEQYF

V gene: TRBV7-3
clone size: many
D gene: TRBD1
J gene: TRBJ2-2
CDR3 protein: CASSLTGLQGAGGELFF

V gene: TRBV6-1
clone size: few
D gene: .
J gene: TRBJ1-2
CDR3 protein: CASSPMGGAYGYTF